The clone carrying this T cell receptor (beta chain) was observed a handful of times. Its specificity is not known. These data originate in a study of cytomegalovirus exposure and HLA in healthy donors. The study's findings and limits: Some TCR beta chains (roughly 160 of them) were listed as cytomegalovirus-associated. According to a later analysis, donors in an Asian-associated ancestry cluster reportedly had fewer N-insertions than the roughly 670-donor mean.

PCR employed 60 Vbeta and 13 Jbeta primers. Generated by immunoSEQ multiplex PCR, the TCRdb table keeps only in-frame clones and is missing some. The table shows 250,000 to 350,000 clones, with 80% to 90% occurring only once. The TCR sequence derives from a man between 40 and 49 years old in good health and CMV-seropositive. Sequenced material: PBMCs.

CDR3 amino acids: CATRSYNEQFF. CDR3 sequence (DNA): TGTGCCACCCGCTCCTACAATGAGCAGTTCTTC. The chain couples TRBV28 to TRBJ2-1; D ambiguous. There are 11 residues in the CDR3. V was trimmed by 10 bases and J by 0 bases, leaving 4 bases between them. Per germline, CDR1 MDHEN and CDR2 SYDVKM.